Shown below are 20 T cell receptor beta chains from a single sample sequenced in a study of blood T cell repertoires in COVID-19 (dated by TCRdb to the early 2020s). Library generation was performed with the immunoSEQ multiplex PCR assay. TCRdb limited this immuneACCESS table to in-frame rearrangements with V and J called. A share of clones is missing; checked studies link under half to unresolved V genes, and the rest is unexplained. The sample profile shows about 220,000 clones; 75% to 85% of them were found once. The ten largest clonotypes hold about 2.4% of the sample. Material for sequencing was peripheral blood. The origin of the receptors is a woman between 70 and 85 years old with COVID-19, enrolled during active disease.

The chain recombines TRBV7-2 with TRBJ2-7, with 9 bases fitting TRBD1. The CDR3 extends over 15 amino acids. Germline CDR1 and CDR2: SGHTA and FQGNSA. J was trimmed by 7 bases and V by 1 base; bases with no gene match: 8. Here the CDR3 DNA reads TGTGCCAGCAGCTTAGGACAGGGGGATTTTGGAGAGCAGTACTTC. Translation gives CASSLGQGDFGEQYF.

V usage is TRBV4-3 and J usage is TRBJ2-7; 7 nucleotides align to TRBD1. Looked up from germline, CDR1 is LGHNA and CDR2 is YSLEER. The CDR3 sequence is 17 residues long. The V gene end was trimmed by 0 bases and the J gene end by 5 bases; junction bases not matched to a gene: 13. This CDR3 is CASSQDLPQGYNHEQYF. In nucleotides, the CDR3 is TGCGCCAGCAGCCAAGACCTTCCACAGGGGTATAATCACGAGCAGTACTTC.

In regard to this clone: Other DNA sequences in the sample encode the same CDR3. The chain employs TRBV19 and TRBJ1-6; 7 bases fit TRBD1. The CDR3 is made up of 15 amino acids. Germline V gene data show CDR1 as LNHDA and CDR2 as SQIVND (reference sequence). V shed 5 bases, J shed 3 bases, and the junction held 4 bases outside the gene matches. CDR3 loop: CASSSRDSYNSPLHF. The DNA of the CDR3 is TGTGCCAGTAGTTCCCGGGACAGCTATAATTCACCCCTCCACTTT.

This sequence joins TRBV11-3 and TRBJ1-1; 7 nucleotides line up with TRBD1. Trimming took 8 bases from V and 1 from J; bases not matched to a gene: 4. Germline V gene data show CDR1 as SGHNT and CDR2 as YENEEA. The CDR3 covers 13 residues. The CDR3 bases are TGTGCCAGCTCGGGACAGACGAACACTGAAGCTTTCTTT. It yields the protein CASSGQTNTEAFF. Based on the CDR3 plus reference TRBV11-3 and TRBJ1-1, the full variable domain is EAGVVQSPRYKIIEKKQPVAFWCNPISGHNTLYWYLQNLGQGPELLIRYENEEAVDDSQLPKDRFSAERLKGVDSTLKIQPAELGDSAVYLCASSGQTNTEAFFGQGTRLTVV.

V is TRBV2 and J is TRBJ2-3, with a weak D call TRBD2 (6 bases). CDR1 SNHLY and CDR2 FYNNEI come from the germline V gene. This CDR3 has 15 amino acids. The germline V and J ends were trimmed by 4 bases and 6 bases, with 17 bases remaining between them. CDR3 in amino acids: CASSVLGVGGDTQYF. DNA of the CDR3: TGTGCCAGCAGTGTTTTGGGAGTTGGAGGGGATACGCAGTATTTT.

The genes are TRBV18 and TRBJ1-2, with D possibly TRBD1 on 5 matching bases. This CDR3 has 15 amino acids. V dropped 5 bases and J dropped 6 bases, with 19 bases sitting between them. Germline V gives CDR1 KGHSH, CDR2 LQKENI. The CDR3 DNA reads as TGTGCCAGCTCAGGCTCGCGGGGGAGGAGGGATGGCTACACCTTC. Protein product: CASSGSRGRRDGYTF.

This chain links TRBV15 with TRBJ2-3; maybe TRBD2 (6 bases). This CDR3 comprises 15 residues. V dropped 0 bases and J dropped 6 bases, with 13 bases sitting between them. Germline V gene lookup returns CDR1 LNHNV and CDR2 YYDKDF (reference sequence). As DNA, the CDR3 is TGTGCCACCAGCAGAGATTGGGGACTCTCCGATACGCAGTATTTT. Amino acids: CATSRDWGLSDTQYF.

The chain employs TRBV7-2 and TRBJ1-2; 7 nucleotides align to TRBD1. The CDR3 is 15 residues long. V lost 5 bases to trimming and J lost 5 bases; unmatched junction nucleotides: 11. CDR1 SGHTA and CDR2 FQGNSA come from the germline V gene. The CDR3 DNA sequence: TGTGCCAGCAGCCCCGACAGGGCCCACTTTTATGGCTACACCTTC. It encodes CASSPDRAHFYGYTF.

CDR3 residues: CASSPGLAGGVPYNEQFF. The CDR3 region has the DNA TGCGCCAGCAGCCCGGGACTAGCGGGAGGGGTTCCGTACAATGAGCAGTTCTTC. The rearrangement uses TRBV5-1 and TRBJ2-1, with 16 positions matching TRBD2. CDR1 is SGHRS and CDR2 is YFSETQ in the germline V gene. The CDR3 length is 18 residues. The trim removed 4 bases at V and 4 bases at J, leaving 8 bases unmatched. The full variable domain, with the rest looked up from reference TRBV5-1 and TRBJ2-1, is KAGVTQTPRYLIKTRGQQVTLSCSPISGHRSVSWYQQTPGQGLQFLFEYFSETQRNKGNFPGRFSGRQFSNSRSEMNVSTLELGDSALYLCASSPGLAGGVPYNEQFFGPGTRLTVL.

The CDR3 spells CASSVTEGRTYSGNTIYF. The CDR3 nucleotides are TGTGCCAGCAGCGTAACAGAGGGGAGGACCTACTCTGGAAACACCATATATTTT. The rearrangement links TRBV7-9 to TRBJ1-3; the D gene is possibly TRBD1 (5 bases). The CDR3 has 18 residues. Germline V gene lookup returns CDR1 SEHNR and CDR2 FQNEAQ (reference sequence). V lost 5 bases, J lost 0 bases, and 20 bases lay in between.

The chain has TRBV25-1 and TRBJ1-5; no reliable D call. Germline CDR1 reads MGHDK; CDR2 reads SYGVNS. The CDR3 length is 15 residues. Between the trimmed V and J ends, which lost 3 bases and 5 bases, there was a span of 14 bases. This chain's CDR3 is CASSDDGRLDQPQHF. CDR3 nucleotides: TGTGCCAGCAGTGATGATGGGAGGTTGGATCAGCCCCAGCATTTT.

V usage is TRBV7-2 and J usage is TRBJ1-2; possible D gene TRBD1, 5 bases. The CDR3 has 16 residues. Deletions cut 0 bases from V and 1 base from J, with 12 bases between. Per the germline V gene, CDR1 is SGHTA and CDR2 is FQGNSA. The CDR3 here is CASSLAMPGLNYGYTF. CDR3 nucleotide sequence: TGTGCCAGCAGCTTAGCAATGCCGGGACTTAACTATGGCTACACCTTC.

V is TRBV12-5 and J is TRBJ1-2; TRBD1 agrees at 7 bases. V lost 4 bases to trimming and J lost 2 bases; unmatched junction nucleotides: 7. The CDR3 has 15 amino acids. Germline V gene lookup returns CDR1 LGHNT and CDR2 FRNRAP. CDR3 protein: CASGWTPGQNYGYTF. CDR3 DNA sequence: TGTGCTAGTGGTTGGACCCCGGGACAGAACTATGGCTACACCTTC.

The CDR3 bases are TGTGCCAGCAGCTCCGCAGGGGTGGTCGGCTATGGCTACACCTTC. This gives the protein CASSSAGVVGYGYTF. The chain is built from TRBV7-9 and TRBJ1-2; tentative D call: TRBD1 (6 bases). The germline V gene has CDR1 SEHNR and CDR2 FQNEAQ (reference sequence). CDR3 length: 15 amino acids. The ends were cut back, 4 bases at V and 4 bases at J, with 16 bases in the middle.

The chain combines TRBV7-9 with TRBJ2-3; D uncertain. V was trimmed by 1 base and J by 1 base, leaving 9 bases between them. CDR1 SEHNR and CDR2 FQNEAQ come from the germline V gene (reference sequence). The CDR3 totals 15 residues. The CDR3 DNA reads as TGTGCCAGCAGCTTAGGCGCATCCCGCACAGATACGCAGTATTTT. Its translation: CASSLGASRTDTQYF. The complete variable domain, with remaining parts taken from reference TRBV7-9 and TRBJ2-3, reads DTGVSQNPRHKITKRGQNVTFRCDPISEHNRLYWYRQTLGQGPEFLTYFQNEAQLEKSRLLSDRFSAERPKGSFSTLEIQRTEQGDSAMYLCASSLGASRTDTQYFGPGTRLTVL.

This clone was observed once. The rearrangement uses TRBV7-2 and TRBJ1-2, with D possibly being TRBD1 (5 bases). Germline values: CDR1 SGHTA, CDR2 FQGNSA. Trimming took 6 bases from V and 3 from J, leaving 14 bases between them. The CDR3 is made up of 14 amino acids. CDR3 nucleotides: TGTGCCAGCAGTTCGAGTGGGGGGGACTATGGCTACACCTTC. It encodes CASSSSGGDYGYTF.

The chain is built from TRBV9 and TRBJ2-7; possibly TRBD2 for D (6 bases). The length of the CDR3 is 16 residues. Germline V gene data show CDR1 as SGDLS and CDR2 as YYNGEE. Between the trimmed V and J ends, which lost 4 bases and 3 bases, there was a span of 20 bases. The CDR3 region is CASSLTGTSNYYEQYF. CDR3 bases: TGTGCCAGCAGCCTCACCGGGACTTCTAACTACTACGAGCAGTACTTC.

The chain combines TRBV3-1 (or the pseudogene TRBV3-2) with TRBJ2-1; D may be TRBD1 (5 bases). Trimming stripped 2 bases from V and 9 bases from J, with 17 bases between. Germline values: CDR1 LGHDT, CDR2 YNNKEL (reference sequence). The CDR3 covers 15 residues. The CDR3 protein is CASSQRSWGATEQFF. The CDR3 DNA sequence: TGTGCCAGCAGCCAAAGGAGTTGGGGCGCTACTGAGCAGTTCTTC.

V usage is TRBV19 and J usage is TRBJ1-6; D remains ambiguous. The ends were cut back, 3 bases at V and 3 bases at J, with 15 bases in the middle. Germline V gene lookup returns CDR1 LNHDA and CDR2 SQIVND (reference sequence). The CDR3 has 17 residues. The chain's CDR3 is CASSIQNDIGYNSPLHF. The DNA for the CDR3 is TGTGCCAGTAGTATCCAAAATGATATCGGCTATAATTCACCCCTCCACTTT.

The rearrangement uses TRBV11-3 and TRBJ2-1; TRBD1 agrees at 7 bases. The CDR3 runs 13 residues. V shed 5 bases, J shed 9 bases, and the junction held 7 bases outside the gene matches. Germline CDR1 SGHNT, CDR2 YENEEA. CDR3 nucleotide sequence: TGTGCCAGCAGCCGCAGGACAGGAGCTGAGCAGTTCTTC. Residues: CASSRRTGAEQFF.